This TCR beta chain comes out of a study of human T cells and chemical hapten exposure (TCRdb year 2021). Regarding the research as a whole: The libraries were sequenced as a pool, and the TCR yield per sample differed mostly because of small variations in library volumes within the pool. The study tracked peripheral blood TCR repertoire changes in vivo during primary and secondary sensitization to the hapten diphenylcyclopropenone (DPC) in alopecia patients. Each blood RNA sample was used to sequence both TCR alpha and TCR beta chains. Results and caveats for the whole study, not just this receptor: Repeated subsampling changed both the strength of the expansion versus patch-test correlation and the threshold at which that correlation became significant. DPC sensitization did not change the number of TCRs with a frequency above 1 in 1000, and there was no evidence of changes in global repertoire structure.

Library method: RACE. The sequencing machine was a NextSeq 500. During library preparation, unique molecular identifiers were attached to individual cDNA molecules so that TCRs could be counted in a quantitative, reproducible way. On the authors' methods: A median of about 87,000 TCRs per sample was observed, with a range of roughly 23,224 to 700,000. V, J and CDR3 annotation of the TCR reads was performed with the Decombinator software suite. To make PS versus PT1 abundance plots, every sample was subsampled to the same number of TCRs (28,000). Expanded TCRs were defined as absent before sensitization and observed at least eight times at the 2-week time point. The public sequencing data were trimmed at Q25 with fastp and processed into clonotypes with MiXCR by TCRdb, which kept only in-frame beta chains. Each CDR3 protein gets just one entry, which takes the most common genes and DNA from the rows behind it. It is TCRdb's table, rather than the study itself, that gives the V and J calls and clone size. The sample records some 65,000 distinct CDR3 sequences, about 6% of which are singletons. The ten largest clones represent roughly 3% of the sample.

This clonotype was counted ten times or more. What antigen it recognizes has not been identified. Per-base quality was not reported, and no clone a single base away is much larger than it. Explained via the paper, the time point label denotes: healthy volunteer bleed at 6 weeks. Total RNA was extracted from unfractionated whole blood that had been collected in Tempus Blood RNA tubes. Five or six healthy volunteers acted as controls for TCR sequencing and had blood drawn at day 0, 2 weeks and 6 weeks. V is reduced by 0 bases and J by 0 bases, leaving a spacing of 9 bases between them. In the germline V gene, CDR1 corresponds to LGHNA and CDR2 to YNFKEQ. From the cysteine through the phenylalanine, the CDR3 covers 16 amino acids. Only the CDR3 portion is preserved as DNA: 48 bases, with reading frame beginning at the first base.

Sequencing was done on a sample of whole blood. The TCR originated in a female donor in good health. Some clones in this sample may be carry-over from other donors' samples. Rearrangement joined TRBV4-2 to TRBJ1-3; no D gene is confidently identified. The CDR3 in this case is CASSQENTDSGNTIYF. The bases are TGTGCCAGCAGCCAAGAAAACACCGACTCTGGAAACACCATATATTTT.